The 29 T cell receptor beta chains presented below share a single source sample, sequenced in a study of blood T cell repertoires in COVID-19. The data were produced by immunoSEQ multiplex PCR, yet TCRdb's version contains in-frame clones alone and is incomplete. The sample carries 290,000 or so clones, roughly nine tenths recorded once. Sequencing was carried out using PBMCs or T cells enriched from blood (not recorded which). Source of these receptors: a woman aged 18-35 years who had recovered from COVID-19.

The chain has TRBV10-3 and TRBJ1-1, with D maybe TRBD1 (5 bases). The CDR3 consists of 14 residues. V was trimmed by 6 bases and J by 0 bases, leaving 11 bases between them. Germline CDR1 reads ENHRY; CDR2 reads SYGVKD. The CDR3: CAIRPQGMNTEAFF. DNA of the CDR3: TGTGCCATCAGGCCCCAGGGTATGAACACTGAAGCTTTCTTT.

The genes are TRBV1 and TRBJ1-2; TRBD1 is taken as the D call from the table, unchecked against the DNA. TRBV1 is a documented pseudogene. This CDR3 has 16 amino acids. CDR3 DNA sequence: TGCACCAGCAGCCATAGATCTCGGGGACAGGGACGTGGCTACACCTTC. It is translated as CTSSHRSRGQGRGYTF.

The genes are TRBV2 and TRBJ1-3; D unresolved. CDR3 length: 16 amino acids. The V end lost 4 bases, the J end lost 0 bases, and 13 bases lay between the germline ends. Germline lookup yields CDR1 SNHLY and CDR2 FYNNEI. CDR3 nucleotide sequence: TGTGCCAGCAGTGTGGTCGGGAGGGTCTCTGGAAACACCATATATTTT. Translated: CASSVVGRVSGNTIYF.

CDR3 in DNA: TGTGCCAGCAGCTCCCGGGACAGGGGGCTCGACGAGCAGTACTTC. The encoded protein is CASSSRDRGLDEQYF. The chain has TRBV11-3 and TRBJ2-7, with 12 bases matching TRBD1. The V and J ends lost 4 bases and 5 bases, in that order; junction bases with no gene match: 6. CDR1 is SGHNT, CDR2 YENEEA, per germline. The CDR3 loop spans 15 amino acids. Filled out from reference TRBV11-3 and TRBJ2-7, the complete variable domain reads EAGVVQSPRYKIIEKKQPVAFWCNPISGHNTLYWYLQNLGQGPELLIRYENEEAVDDSQLPKDRFSAERLKGVDSTLKIQPAELGDSAVYLCASSSRDRGLDEQYFGPGTRLTVT.

The CDR3 DNA sequence: TGTGCCAGCAGCTTGGGGGTCAGCGGCGGGGGGTCTGAGACCCAGTACTTC. This sequence encodes CASSLGVSGGGSETQYF. The chain links TRBV11-3 to TRBJ2-5; 8 bases are shared with TRBD2. V lost 3 bases, J lost 5 bases, and 14 bases stayed unmatched. Germline V lookup: CDR1 SGHNT, CDR2 YENEEA. The CDR3 is 17 amino acids.

The J gene is TRBJ2-7, the V gene TRBV27, with D possibly being TRBD1 (5 bases). The CDR3 is made up of 15 amino acids. The V end lost 7 bases, the J end lost 0 bases, and 16 bases lay between the germline ends. Germline CDR1 and CDR2: MNHEY and SMNVEV (reference sequence). In DNA form, the CDR3 reads TGTGCCAGCATAGACCGATCAGGGCCCTCCTACGAGCAGTACTTC. This encodes CASIDRSGPSYEQYF.

The CDR3: CASSLRGPTDTQYF. The DNA of the CDR3 is TGTGCCAGCAGCTTAAGGGGTCCCACAGATACGCAGTATTTT. The chain uses TRBV7-2 and TRBJ2-3; perhaps TRBD1 as D (5 bases). Trimming took off 2 bases at V and 2 bases at J, with 8 bases between the two ends. The CDR3 runs 14 residues. CDR1 and CDR2 from the germline V gene are SGHTA and FQGNSA.

J is TRBJ1-1 and V is TRBV5-1; D perhaps matches TRBD1 (6 bases). V lost 2 bases and J 5 bases, leaving 22 bases between the germline ends. CDR1 and CDR2 from the germline V gene are SGHRS and YFSETQ. The length of the CDR3 is 17 residues. This CDR3 reads CASSLRGSEFTGTEAFF. CDR3 coding DNA: TGCGCCAGCAGCTTAAGGGGGTCAGAATTCACGGGGACTGAAGCTTTCTTT. Combining the CDR3 with reference TRBV5-1 and TRBJ1-1 gives the whole variable domain KAGVTQTPRYLIKTRGQQVTLSCSPISGHRSVSWYQQTPGQGLQFLFEYFSETQRNKGNFPGRFSGRQFSNSRSEMNVSTLELGDSALYLCASSLRGSEFTGTEAFFGQGTRLTVV.

The V and J genes are TRBV5-8 and TRBJ2-7; a weak D match, TRBD1 (6 bases). Germline-derived CDR1 and CDR2 are SGHTS and YDEGEE. Trimming took 2 bases from V and 5 from J, leaving 14 bases between them. CDR3 size: 14 residues. The CDR3 nucleotides are TGTGCCAGCAGCTTTTACAGGGCAAGGCACGAGCAGTACTTC. Protein: CASSFYRARHEQYF.

This clone was seen a handful of times. The chain joins TRBV28 to TRBJ2-7, with TRBD1 identical over 9 bases. The CDR3 spans 15 residues. V was pared by 6 bases and J by 2 bases, with 8 bases of the junction left unmatched. Germline CDR1 is MDHEN and CDR2 is SYDVKM. This CDR3 reads CASRATGGVPYEQYF. Here the CDR3 DNA reads TGTGCCAGCAGGGCCACAGGGGGCGTACCCTACGAGCAGTACTTC.

V is TRBV28 and J is TRBJ1-2; the D gene is possibly TRBD1 (5 bases). The length of the CDR3 is 14 residues. The V end was cut by 6 bases, the J end by 8 bases, with 19 bases between. Germline CDR1 reads MDHEN; CDR2 reads SYDVKM. CDR3: CASSPRPQGQGYTF. The CDR3 nucleotides read TGTGCCAGCAGCCCCAGGCCCCAGGGCCAAGGCTACACCTTC.

The chain carries TRBV5-1 and TRBJ2-5; 7 nucleotides agree with TRBD2. Germline V lookup: CDR1 SGHRS, CDR2 YFSETQ. The V gene end was trimmed by 4 bases and the J gene end by 1 base; junction bases not matched to a gene: 1. The CDR3 totals 13 residues. CDR3 sequence (DNA): TGCGCCAGCAGCGGGGGGGGCCAAGAGACCCAGTACTTC. It yields the protein CASSGGGQETQYF.

A word on this clone: The same CDR3 is also encoded by other DNA sequences in this sample. The rearrangement links TRBV30 to TRBJ2-2, with TRBD1 as a possible D gene (6 bases). The V end lost 3 bases, the J end lost 4 bases, and 9 bases lay between the germline ends. The germline CDR1 and CDR2 sequences are GTSNPN and SVGIG (reference sequence). The CDR3 runs to 13 residues. The CDR3 bases are TGTGCCTGGAGCTTAGGGGGCACCGGGGAGCTGTTTTTT. Amino acid sequence: CAWSLGGTGELFF.

This clone turned up a few times. The V and J genes are TRBV30 and TRBJ2-7; no definite D call. CDR1 is GTSNPN and CDR2 is SVGIG in the germline V gene (reference sequence). The CDR3 runs 14 residues. The V and J ends lost 0 bases and 5 bases respectively, with 14 bases between them. The CDR3 nucleotides are TGTGCCTGGAGTGTAGGTGGCGGTCTCGACGAGCAGTACTTC. The encoded protein is CAWSVGGGLDEQYF.

The CDR3 DNA is TGTGCCAGCAGTCTTGGACTAGCGGATACGCAGTATTTT. Protein: CASSLGLADTQYF. The V gene is TRBV6-5, the J gene TRBJ2-3; TRBD2 matches at 9 bases. CDR1 is MNHEY and CDR2 is SVGAGI in the germline V gene. V dropped 5 bases and J dropped 6; count of bases not matched to a gene: 3. This CDR3 comprises 13 residues.

For the CDR3, the DNA is TGTGCCAGCAGCTTTAGTAGCGGGGTAAGCTCCTACGAGCAGTACTTC. Translated: CASSFSSGVSSYEQYF. The chain employs TRBV11-3 and TRBJ2-7; 8 nucleotides line up with TRBD2. V lost 3 bases, J lost 0 bases, and 7 bases stayed unmatched. In germline, CDR1 is SGHNT, CDR2 YENEEA. The CDR3 spans 16 residues.

This clone was picked up a small number of times. This chain connects TRBV13 to TRBJ2-2; D uncertain. CDR3 size: 14 residues. V lost 6 bases to trimming and J lost 0 bases, with 8 bases between them. Germline V gene sequence: CDR1 PRHDT, CDR2 FYEKMQ (reference sequence). The CDR3 is CASRSLANTGELFF. As DNA, the CDR3 is TGTGCCAGCAGATCCCTAGCGAACACCGGGGAGCTGTTTTTT.

DNA for the CDR3: TGTGCCAGCAGCTTGGATAGGACTGAAAATGAGCAGTTCTTC. It translates to CASSLDRTENEQFF. The chain joins TRBV5-4 to TRBJ2-1, with D possibly matching TRBD2 (5 bases). The V gene's germline CDR1 is SGHNT and CDR2 YYREEE (reference sequence). The V end was cut by 0 bases, the J end by 7 bases, with 11 bases between. The CDR3 totals 14 residues.

The J gene is TRBJ1-2, the V gene TRBV7-9, with TRBD1 matching over 9 bases. This CDR3 comprises 13 residues. J lost 6 bases, V lost 4 bases, and 3 bases had no gene match. Per the germline V gene, CDR1 is SEHNR and CDR2 is FQNEAQ (reference sequence). DNA of the CDR3: TGTGCCAGCAGCTCCCGGGACAGGGATGGCTACACCTTC. Translated, it gives CASSSRDRDGYTF.

J is TRBJ1-2 and V is TRBV7-9; a weak D match, TRBD1 (6 bases). The CDR3 has 13 residues. The V gene lost 1 base and the J gene lost 4 bases, with 7 bases spanning the gap. The germline gives CDR1 SEHNR, CDR2 FQNEAQ (reference sequence). The CDR3 coding sequence is TGTGCCAGCAGCTTAGGGGGGCCCTATGGCTACACCTTC. Its protein product is CASSLGGPYGYTF.

This rearrangement joins TRBV5-6 to TRBJ2-7, with 8 bases matching TRBD2. The V gene end was trimmed by 3 bases and the J gene end by 1 base; junction bases not matched to a gene: 6. The germline V gene encodes CDR1 SGHDT and CDR2 YYEEEE. This CDR3 is 15 amino acids long. This CDR3 reads CASSSGLGGSYEQYF. CDR3 bases: TGTGCCAGCAGCTCGGGACTAGGGGGATCCTACGAGCAGTACTTC.

The chain joins TRBV18 to TRBJ2-4; a weak D match, TRBD2 (5 bases). The CDR3 runs to 16 residues. Germline V CDR1 and CDR2: KGHSH, LQKENI. Trimming shortened V by 2 bases and J by 4 bases, and 15 bases separated the two germline ends. CDR3 sequence reads: CASSPMSGRSKNIQYF. CDR3 in DNA: TGTGCCAGCTCACCAATGAGCGGACGGTCAAAAAACATTCAGTACTTC.

The CDR3 reads CASSSQREGSYNEQFF. The CDR3 region has the DNA TGTGCCAGCAGTTCACAGCGGGAGGGCTCCTACAATGAGCAGTTCTTC. The chain recombines TRBV28 with TRBJ2-1, with TRBD2 matching over 10 bases. The CDR3 consists of 16 residues. Germline V CDR1 and CDR2: MDHEN, SYDVKM. V was clipped by 4 bases and J by 0 bases; unmatched bases: 3.

This sequence joins TRBV30 and TRBJ1-2, with 10 bases lining up with TRBD1. Germline CDR1 is GTSNPN and CDR2 is SVGIG (reference sequence). The CDR3 runs 14 residues. Losses at the gene ends were 6 bases for V and 10 bases for J; bases not matched to a gene: 14. The CDR3 here is CACIPVGQGPLYTF. As DNA, the CDR3 is TGTGCCTGCATACCGGTGGGACAGGGGCCTCTCTACACCTTC.

The chain combines TRBV6-5 with TRBJ2-7, with D maybe TRBD2 (5 bases). The germline CDR1 and CDR2 sequences are MNHEY and SVGAGI. This CDR3 is 11 amino acids long. CDR3 in amino acids: CASERAYEQYF. In nucleotides, the CDR3 is TGTGCTTCGGAGAGGGCTTACGAGCAGTACTTC.

The chain combines TRBV7-6 with TRBJ2-2, with D possibly TRBD2 on 6 matching bases. Germline CDR1 reads SGHVS; CDR2 reads FNYEAQ. Deletions cut 2 bases from V and 3 bases from J, with 19 bases between. CDR3 length: 18 amino acids. As DNA, the CDR3 is TGTGCCAGCAGCTTACCGACGGGGGTACGGGAAGACACCGGGGAGCTGTTTTTT. Encoded protein: CASSLPTGVREDTGELFF.

This sequence joins TRBV10-3 and TRBJ1-1, with unresolved D. The germline CDR1 and CDR2 sequences are ENHRY and SYGVKD. V was cut by 4 bases and J by 4 bases, with 16 bases left in between. The CDR3 has 15 amino acids. CDR3 in DNA: TGTGCCATCAGTGGCACCGAGGGCGGCGGCACTGAAGCTTTCTTT. Protein: CAISGTEGGGTEAFF.

The sample holds one count of this clone. The rearrangement joins TRBV21-1 to TRBJ2-3; the table's D gene call, TRBD2, was not cross checked with the DNA. TRBV21-1 is labeled a pseudogene. There are 18 residues in the CDR3. The CDR3 is CASSKTSRTPFGTDTQYF. CDR3 bases: TGTGCCAGCAGCAAAACAAGCCGGACTCCTTTCGGCACAGATACGCAGTATTTT.

The chain employs TRBV6-5 and TRBJ1-2; D is unresolved. Germline CDR1 and CDR2: MNHEY and SVGAGI. Trimming removed 6 bases at V and 4 bases at J, with 18 bases between. CDR3 length equals 15 residues. The CDR3 coding sequence is TGTGCCAGCAGCCCACGAGAGGGCCTGGGCTATGGCTACACCTTC. Encoded protein: CASSPREGLGYGYTF.